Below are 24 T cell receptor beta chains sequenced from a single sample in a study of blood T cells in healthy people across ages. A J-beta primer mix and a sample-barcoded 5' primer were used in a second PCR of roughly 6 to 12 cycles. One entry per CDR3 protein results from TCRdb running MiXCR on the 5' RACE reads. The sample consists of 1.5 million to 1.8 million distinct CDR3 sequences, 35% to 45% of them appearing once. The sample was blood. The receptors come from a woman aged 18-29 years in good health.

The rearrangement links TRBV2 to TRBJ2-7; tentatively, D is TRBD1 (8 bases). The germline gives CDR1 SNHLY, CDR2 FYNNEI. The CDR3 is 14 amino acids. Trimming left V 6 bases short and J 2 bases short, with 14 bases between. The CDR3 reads CASRATGGAYEQYF. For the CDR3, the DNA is TGTGCCAGCAGAGCTACAGGGGGGGCCTACGAGCAGTACTTC.

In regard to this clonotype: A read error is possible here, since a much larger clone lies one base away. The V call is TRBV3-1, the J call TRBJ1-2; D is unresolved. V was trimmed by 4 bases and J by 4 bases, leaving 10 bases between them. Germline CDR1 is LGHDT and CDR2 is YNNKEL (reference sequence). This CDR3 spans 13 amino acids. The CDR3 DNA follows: TGTGCCAGCAGCCCCGGGGAGGGCTATGGCTACACCTTC. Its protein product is CASSPGEGYGYTF.

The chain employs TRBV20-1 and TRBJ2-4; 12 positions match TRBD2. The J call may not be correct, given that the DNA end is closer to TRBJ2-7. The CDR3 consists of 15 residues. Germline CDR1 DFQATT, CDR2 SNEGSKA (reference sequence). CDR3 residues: CSARGTSGYSYEQYF. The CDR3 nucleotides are TGCAGTGCTAGGGGGACTAGCGGGTACTCCTACGAGCAGTACTTC.

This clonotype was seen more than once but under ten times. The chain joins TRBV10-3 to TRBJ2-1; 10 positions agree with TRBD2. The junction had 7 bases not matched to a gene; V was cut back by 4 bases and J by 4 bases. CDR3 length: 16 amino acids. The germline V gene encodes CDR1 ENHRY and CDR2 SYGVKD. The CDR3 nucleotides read TGTGCCATCAGTGTTAGGGGGACTAGCGTTTACAATGAGCAGTTCTTC. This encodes CAISVRGTSVYNEQFF.

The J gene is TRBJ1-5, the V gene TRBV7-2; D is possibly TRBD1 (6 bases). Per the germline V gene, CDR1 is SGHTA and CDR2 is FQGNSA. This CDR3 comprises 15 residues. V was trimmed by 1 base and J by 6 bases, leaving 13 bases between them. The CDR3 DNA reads TGTGCCAGCAGCTTAGTCCAGGGGATGGGTCAGCCCCAGCATTTT. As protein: CASSLVQGMGQPQHF.

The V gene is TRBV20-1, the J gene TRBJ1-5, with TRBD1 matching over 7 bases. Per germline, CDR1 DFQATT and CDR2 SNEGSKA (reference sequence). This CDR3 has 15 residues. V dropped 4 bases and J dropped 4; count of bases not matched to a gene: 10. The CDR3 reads CSAIMGRGKNQPQHF. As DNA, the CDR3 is TGCAGTGCTATCATGGGCAGGGGGAAAAATCAGCCCCAGCATTTT.

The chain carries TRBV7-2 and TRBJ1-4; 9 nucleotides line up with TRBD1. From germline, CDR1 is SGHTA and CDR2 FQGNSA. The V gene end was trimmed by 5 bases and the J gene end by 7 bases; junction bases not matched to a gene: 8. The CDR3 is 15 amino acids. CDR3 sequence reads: CASSLGQGGVEKLFF. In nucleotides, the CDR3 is TGTGCCAGCAGCCTGGGACAGGGCGGTGTTGAAAAACTGTTTTTT.

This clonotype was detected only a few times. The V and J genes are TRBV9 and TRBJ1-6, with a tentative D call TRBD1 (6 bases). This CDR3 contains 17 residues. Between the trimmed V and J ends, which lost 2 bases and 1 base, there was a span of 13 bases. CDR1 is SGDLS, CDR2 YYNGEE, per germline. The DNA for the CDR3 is TGTGCCAGCAGCGTCTCAGCCAGGGGTTCCTATAATTCACCCCTCCACTTT. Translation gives CASSVSARGSYNSPLHF.

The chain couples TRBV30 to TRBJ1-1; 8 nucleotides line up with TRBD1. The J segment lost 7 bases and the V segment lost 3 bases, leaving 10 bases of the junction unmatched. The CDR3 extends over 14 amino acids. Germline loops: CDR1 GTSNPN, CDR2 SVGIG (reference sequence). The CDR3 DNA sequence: TGTGCCTGGAGCGGACAGGGACTTTTGTTTGAAGCTTTCTTT. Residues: CAWSGQGLLFEAFF. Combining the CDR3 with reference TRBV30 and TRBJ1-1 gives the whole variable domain SQTIHQWPATLVQPVGSPLSLECTVEGTSNPNLYWYRQAAGRGLQLLFYSVGIGQISSEVPQNLSASRPQDRQFILSSKKLLLSDSGFYLCAWSGQGLLFEAFFGQGTRLTVV.

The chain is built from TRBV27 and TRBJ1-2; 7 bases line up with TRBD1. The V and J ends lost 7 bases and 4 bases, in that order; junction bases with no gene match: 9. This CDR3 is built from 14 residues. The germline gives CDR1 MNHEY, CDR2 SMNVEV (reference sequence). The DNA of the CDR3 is TGTGCCAGCACTATCCGACAGGGTGCCTATGGCTACACCTTC. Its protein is CASTIRQGAYGYTF.

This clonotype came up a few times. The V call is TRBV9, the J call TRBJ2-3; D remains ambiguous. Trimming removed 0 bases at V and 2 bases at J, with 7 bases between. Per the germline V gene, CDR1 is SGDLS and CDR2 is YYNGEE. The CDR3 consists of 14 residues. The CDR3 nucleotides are TGTGCCAGCAGCGTAGATCCCGTCACAGATACGCAGTATTTT. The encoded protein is CASSVDPVTDTQYF.

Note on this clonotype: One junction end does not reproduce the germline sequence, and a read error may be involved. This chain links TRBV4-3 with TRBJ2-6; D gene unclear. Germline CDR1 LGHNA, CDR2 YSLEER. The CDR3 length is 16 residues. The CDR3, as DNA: TGCGCCAGCGGCCAATCCGTCCCCTCTGGGGCCAACGTCCTGACTTTC. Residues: CASGQSVPSGANVLTF.

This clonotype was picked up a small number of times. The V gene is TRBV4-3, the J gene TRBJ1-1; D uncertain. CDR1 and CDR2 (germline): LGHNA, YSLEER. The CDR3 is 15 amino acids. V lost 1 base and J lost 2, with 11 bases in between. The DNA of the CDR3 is TGCGCCAGCAGCCAAGGACTGGAGATTAACACTGAAGCTTTCTTT. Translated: CASSQGLEINTEAFF.

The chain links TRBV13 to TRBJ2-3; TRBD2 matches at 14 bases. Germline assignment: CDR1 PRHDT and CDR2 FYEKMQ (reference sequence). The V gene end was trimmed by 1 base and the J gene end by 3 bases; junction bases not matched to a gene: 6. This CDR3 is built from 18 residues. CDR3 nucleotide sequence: TGTGCCAGCAGCTTAGAGGGACTAGCGGGGGAGATTACAGATACGCAGTATTTT. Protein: CASSLEGLAGEITDTQYF.

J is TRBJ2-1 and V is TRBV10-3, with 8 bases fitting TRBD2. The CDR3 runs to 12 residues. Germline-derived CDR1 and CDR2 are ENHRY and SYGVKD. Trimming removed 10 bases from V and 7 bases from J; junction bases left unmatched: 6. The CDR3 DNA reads TGTGCCACACGGGGGGGAGGGAATGAGCAGTTCTTC. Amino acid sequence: CATRGGGNEQFF.

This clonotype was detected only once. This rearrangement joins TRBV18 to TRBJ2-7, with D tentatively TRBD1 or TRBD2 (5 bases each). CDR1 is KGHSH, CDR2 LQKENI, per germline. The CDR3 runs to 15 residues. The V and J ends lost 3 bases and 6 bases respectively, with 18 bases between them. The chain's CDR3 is CASSPQDGTVGEQYF. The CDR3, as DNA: TGTGCCAGCTCACCCCAGGACGGGACGGTGGGCGAGCAGTACTTC.

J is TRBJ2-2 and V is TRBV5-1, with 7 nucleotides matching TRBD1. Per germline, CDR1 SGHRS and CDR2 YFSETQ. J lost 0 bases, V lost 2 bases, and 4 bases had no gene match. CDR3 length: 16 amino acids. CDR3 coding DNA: TGCGCCAGCAGCTTAACAGGACAGGCGAACACCGGGGAGCTGTTTTTT. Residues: CASSLTGQANTGELFF.

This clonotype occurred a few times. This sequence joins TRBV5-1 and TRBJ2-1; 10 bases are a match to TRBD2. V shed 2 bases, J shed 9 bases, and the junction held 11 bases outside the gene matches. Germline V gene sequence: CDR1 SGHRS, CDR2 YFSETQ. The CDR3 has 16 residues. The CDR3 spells CASSFSLLAGVIEQFF. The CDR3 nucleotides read TGCGCCAGCAGCTTCAGTCTGCTAGCGGGAGTTATTGAGCAGTTCTTC. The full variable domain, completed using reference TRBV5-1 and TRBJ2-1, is KAGVTQTPRYLIKTRGQQVTLSCSPISGHRSVSWYQQTPGQGLQFLFEYFSETQRNKGNFPGRFSGRQFSNSRSEMNVSTLELGDSALYLCASSFSLLAGVIEQFFGPGTRLTVL.

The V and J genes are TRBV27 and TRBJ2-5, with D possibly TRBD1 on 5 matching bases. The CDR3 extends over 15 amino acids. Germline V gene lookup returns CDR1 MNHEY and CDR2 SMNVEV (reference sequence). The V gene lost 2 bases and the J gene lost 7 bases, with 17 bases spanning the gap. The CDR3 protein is CASSLRGRTKGTQYF. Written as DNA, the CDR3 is TGTGCCAGCAGTTTAAGGGGCAGGACAAAAGGGACCCAGTACTTC.

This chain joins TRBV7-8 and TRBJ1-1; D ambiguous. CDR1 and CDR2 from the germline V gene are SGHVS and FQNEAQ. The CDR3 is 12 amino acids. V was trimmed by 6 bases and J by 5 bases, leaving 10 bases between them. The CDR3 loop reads CASSTLLTEAFF. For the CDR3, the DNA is TGTGCCAGCAGTACCTTATTGACTGAAGCTTTCTTT.

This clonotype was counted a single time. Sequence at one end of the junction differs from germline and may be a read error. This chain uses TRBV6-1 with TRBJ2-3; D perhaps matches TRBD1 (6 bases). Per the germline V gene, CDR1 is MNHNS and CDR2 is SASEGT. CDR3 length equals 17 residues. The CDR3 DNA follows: TGTGCCGGCAGCCTCACGAAGCTGGACAGTGTAATGAATACGCAGTATTTT. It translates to CAGSLTKLDSVMNTQYF.

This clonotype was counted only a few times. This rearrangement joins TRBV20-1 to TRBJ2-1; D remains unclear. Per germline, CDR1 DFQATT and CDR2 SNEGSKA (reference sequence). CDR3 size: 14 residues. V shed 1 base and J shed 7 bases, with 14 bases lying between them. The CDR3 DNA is TGCAGTGCTAGAGTACAGCACCAGAGAAATGAGCAGTTCTTC. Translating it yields CSARVQHQRNEQFF.

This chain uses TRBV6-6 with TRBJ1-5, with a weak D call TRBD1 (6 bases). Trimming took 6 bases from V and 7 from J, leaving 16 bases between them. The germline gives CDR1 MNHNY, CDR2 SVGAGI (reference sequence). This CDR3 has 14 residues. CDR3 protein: CASRISGEGQPQHF. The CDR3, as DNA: TGTGCCAGCAGGATTTCAGGGGAGGGACAGCCCCAGCATTTT.

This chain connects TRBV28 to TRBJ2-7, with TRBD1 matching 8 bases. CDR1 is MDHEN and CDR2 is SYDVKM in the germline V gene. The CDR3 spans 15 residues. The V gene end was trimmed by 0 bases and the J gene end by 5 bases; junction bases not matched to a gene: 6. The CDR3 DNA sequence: TGTGCCAGCAGTTTATGGCAGGGGGCTTTGGACGAGCAGTACTTC. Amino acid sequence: CASSLWQGALDEQYF.